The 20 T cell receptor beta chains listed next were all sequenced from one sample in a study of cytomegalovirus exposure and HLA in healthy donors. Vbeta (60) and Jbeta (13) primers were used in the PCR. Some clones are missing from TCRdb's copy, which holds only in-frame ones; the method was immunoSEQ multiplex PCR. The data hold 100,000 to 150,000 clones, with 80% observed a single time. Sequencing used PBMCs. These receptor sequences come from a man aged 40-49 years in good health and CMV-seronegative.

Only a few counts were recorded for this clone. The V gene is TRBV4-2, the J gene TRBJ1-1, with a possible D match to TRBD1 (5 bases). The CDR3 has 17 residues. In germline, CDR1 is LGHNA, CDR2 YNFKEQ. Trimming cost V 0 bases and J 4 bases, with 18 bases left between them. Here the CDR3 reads CASSQDFGGRGPTEAFF. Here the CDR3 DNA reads TGTGCCAGCAGCCAAGATTTCGGGGGTAGGGGCCCCACTGAAGCTTTCTTT.

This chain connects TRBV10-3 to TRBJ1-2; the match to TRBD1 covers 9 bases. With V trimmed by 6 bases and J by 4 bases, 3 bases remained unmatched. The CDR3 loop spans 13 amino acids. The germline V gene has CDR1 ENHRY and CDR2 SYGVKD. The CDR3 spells CAISPGQGYGYTF. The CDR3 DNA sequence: TGTGCCATCAGCCCGGGACAGGGCTATGGCTACACCTTC.

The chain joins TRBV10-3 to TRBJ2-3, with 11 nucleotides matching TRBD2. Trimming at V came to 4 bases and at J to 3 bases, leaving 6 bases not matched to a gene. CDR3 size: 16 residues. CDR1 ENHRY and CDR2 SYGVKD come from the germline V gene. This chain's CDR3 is CAISVEASGRTDTQYF. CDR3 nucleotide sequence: TGTGCCATCAGTGTAGAGGCTAGCGGGAGGACAGATACGCAGTATTTT.

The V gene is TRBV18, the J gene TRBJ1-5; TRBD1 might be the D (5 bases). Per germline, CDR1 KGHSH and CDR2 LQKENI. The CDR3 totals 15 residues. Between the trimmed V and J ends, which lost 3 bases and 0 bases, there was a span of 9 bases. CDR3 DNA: TGTGCCAGCTCACCTCAGGGCGATAGCAATCAGCCCCAGCATTTT. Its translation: CASSPQGDSNQPQHF. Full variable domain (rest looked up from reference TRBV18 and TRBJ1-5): NAGVMQNPRHLVRRRGQEARLRCSPMKGHSHVYWYRQLPEEGLKFMVYLQKENIIDESGMPKERFSAEFPKEGPSILRIQQVVRGDSAAYFCASSPQGDSNQPQHFGDGTRLSIL.

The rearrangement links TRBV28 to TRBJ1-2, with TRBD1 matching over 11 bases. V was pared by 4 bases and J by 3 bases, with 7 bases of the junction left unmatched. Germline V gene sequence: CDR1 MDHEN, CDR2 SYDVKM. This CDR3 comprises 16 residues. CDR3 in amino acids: CASSSGQGALDYGYTF. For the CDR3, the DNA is TGTGCCAGCAGTTCCGGACAGGGGGCTTTGGACTATGGCTACACCTTC.

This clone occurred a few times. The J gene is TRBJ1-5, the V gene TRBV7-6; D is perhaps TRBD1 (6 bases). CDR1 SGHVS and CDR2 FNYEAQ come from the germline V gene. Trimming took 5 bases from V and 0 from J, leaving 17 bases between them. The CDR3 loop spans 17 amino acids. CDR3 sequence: CASSPGVQGHSNQPQHF. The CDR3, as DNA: TGTGCCAGCAGCCCCGGCGTCCAGGGACATAGCAATCAGCCCCAGCATTTT.

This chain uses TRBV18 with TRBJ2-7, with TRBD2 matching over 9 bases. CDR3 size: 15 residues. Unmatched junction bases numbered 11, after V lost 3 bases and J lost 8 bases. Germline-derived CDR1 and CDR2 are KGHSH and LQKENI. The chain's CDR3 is CASSPTSQREAKQYF. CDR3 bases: TGTGCCAGCTCACCGACCAGCCAGCGGGAGGCGAAGCAGTACTTC.

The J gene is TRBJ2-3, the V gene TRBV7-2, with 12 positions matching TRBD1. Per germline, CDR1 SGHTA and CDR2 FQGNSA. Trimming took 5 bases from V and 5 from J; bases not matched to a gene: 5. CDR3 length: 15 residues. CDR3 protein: CASSRRDRGQDTQYF. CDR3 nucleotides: TGTGCCAGCAGCCGCAGGGACAGGGGGCAAGATACGCAGTATTTT.

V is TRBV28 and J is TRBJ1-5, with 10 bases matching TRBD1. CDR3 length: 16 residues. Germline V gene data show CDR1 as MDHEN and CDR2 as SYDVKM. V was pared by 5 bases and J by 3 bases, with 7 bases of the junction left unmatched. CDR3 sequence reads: CASSPTGQGPNQPQHF. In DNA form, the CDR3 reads TGTGCCAGCAGTCCTACGGGACAGGGGCCCAATCAGCCCCAGCATTTT.

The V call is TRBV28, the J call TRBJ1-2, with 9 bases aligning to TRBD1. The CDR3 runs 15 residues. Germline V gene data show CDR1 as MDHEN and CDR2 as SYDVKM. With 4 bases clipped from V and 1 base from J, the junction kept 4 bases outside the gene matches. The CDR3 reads CASSSTGGVNYGYTF. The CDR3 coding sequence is TGTGCCAGCAGTTCGACAGGGGGTGTTAACTATGGCTACACCTTC.

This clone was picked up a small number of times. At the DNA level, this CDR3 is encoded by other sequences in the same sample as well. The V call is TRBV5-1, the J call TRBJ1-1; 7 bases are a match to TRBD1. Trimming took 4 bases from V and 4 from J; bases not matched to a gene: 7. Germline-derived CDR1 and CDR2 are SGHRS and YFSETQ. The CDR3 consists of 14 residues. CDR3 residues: CASSPATGSTEAFF. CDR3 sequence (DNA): TGCGCCAGCAGCCCAGCGACAGGGAGCACTGAAGCTTTCTTT.

CDR3 in amino acids: CATSGGTGAINEQFF. CDR3 DNA: TGTGCCACCAGCGGCGGGACAGGAGCTATCAATGAGCAGTTCTTC. The J gene is TRBJ2-1, the V gene TRBV15; 8 bases map to TRBD1. The length of the CDR3 is 15 residues. Germline assignment: CDR1 LNHNV and CDR2 YYDKDF (reference sequence). V shed 5 bases, J shed 6 bases, and the junction held 9 bases outside the gene matches.

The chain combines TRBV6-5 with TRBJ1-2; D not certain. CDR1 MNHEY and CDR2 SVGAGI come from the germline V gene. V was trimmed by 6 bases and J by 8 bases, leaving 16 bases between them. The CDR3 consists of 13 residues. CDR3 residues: CASSPGGGGGYTF. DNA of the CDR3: TGTGCCAGCAGCCCCGGAGGCGGTGGAGGCTACACCTTC.

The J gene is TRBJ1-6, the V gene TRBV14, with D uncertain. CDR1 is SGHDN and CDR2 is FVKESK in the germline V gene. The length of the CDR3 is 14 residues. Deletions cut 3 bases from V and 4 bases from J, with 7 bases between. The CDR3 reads CASSHLLYNSPLHF. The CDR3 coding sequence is TGTGCCAGCAGCCACCTCTTATATAATTCACCCCTCCACTTT.

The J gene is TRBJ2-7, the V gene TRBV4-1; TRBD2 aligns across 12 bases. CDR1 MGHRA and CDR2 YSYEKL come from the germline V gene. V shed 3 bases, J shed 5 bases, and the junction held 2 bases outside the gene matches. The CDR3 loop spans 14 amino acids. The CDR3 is CASSQASGRDEQYF. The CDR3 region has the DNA TGCGCCAGCAGCCAGGCTAGCGGGAGGGACGAGCAGTACTTC.

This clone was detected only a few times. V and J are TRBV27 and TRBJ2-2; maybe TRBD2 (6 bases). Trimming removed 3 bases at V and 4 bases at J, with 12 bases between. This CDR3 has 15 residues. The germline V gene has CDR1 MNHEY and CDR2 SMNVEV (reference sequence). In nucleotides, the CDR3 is TGTGCCAGCAGTTTCCGCGGGGTCCGCACCGGGGAGCTGTTTTTT. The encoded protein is CASSFRGVRTGELFF.

CDR3 protein: CASSTGAQPQHF. CDR3 nucleotides: TGTGCCAGCAGCACAGGGGCTCAGCCCCAGCATTTT. The chain carries TRBV6-5 and TRBJ1-5; TRBD1 matches 7 bases. The trim removed 6 bases at V and 6 bases at J, leaving 2 bases unmatched. CDR3 size: 12 residues. CDR1 is MNHEY and CDR2 is SVGAGI in the germline V gene.

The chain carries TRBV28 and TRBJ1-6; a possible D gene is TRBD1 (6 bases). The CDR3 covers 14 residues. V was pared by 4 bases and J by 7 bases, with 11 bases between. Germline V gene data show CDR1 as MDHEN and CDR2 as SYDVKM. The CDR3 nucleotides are TGTGCCAGCAGTTGGACAGTGGCCAATTCACCCCTCCACTTT. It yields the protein CASSWTVANSPLHF. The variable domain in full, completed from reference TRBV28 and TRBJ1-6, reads DVKVTQSSRYLVKRTGEKVFLECVQDMDHENMFWYRQDPGLGLRLIYFSYDVKMKEKGDIPEGYSVSREKKERFSLILESASTNQTSMYLCASSWTVANSPLHFGNGTRLTVT.

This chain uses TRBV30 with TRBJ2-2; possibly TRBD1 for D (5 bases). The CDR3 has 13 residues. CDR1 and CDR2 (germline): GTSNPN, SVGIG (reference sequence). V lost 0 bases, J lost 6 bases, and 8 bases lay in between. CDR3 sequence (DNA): TGTGCCTGGAGTGTTTGGGGCGCCGGGGAGCTGTTTTTT. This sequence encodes CAWSVWGAGELFF. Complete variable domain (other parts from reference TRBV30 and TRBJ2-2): SQTIHQWPATLVQPVGSPLSLECTVEGTSNPNLYWYRQAAGRGLQLLFYSVGIGQISSEVPQNLSASRPQDRQFILSSKKLLLSDSGFYLCAWSVWGAGELFFGEGSRLTVL.

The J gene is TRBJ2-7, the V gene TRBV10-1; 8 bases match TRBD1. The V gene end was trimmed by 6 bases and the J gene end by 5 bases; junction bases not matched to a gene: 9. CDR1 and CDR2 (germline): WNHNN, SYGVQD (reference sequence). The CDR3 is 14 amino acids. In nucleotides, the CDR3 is TGCGCCAGCAGCCGGGACAGGCGACGAGACGAGCAGTACTTC. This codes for CASSRDRRRDEQYF.